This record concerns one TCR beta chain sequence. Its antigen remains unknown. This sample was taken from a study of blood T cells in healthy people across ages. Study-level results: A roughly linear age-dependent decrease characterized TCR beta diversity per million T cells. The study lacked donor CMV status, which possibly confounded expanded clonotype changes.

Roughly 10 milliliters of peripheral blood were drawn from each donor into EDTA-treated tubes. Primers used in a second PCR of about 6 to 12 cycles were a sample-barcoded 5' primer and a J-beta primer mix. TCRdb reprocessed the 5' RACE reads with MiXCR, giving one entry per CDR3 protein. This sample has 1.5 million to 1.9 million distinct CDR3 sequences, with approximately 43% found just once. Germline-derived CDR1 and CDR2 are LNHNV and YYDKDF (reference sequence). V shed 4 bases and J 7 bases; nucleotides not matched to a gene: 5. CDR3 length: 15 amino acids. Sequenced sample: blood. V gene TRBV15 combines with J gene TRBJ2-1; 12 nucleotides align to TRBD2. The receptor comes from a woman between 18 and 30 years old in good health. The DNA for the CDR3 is TGTGCCACCAGCACCCTAGCGGGGGGGCTTAATGAGCAGTTCTTC. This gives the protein CATSTLAGGLNEQFF.